These T cell receptor beta chains were read from a single sample in a study of CD8+ T cells in alopecia areata. Repertoires were generated with immunoSEQ multiplex PCR, while TCRdb's copy carries only in-frame clones and drops some. This table has approximately 150,000 clones, 55% appearing once. The specimen sequenced was CD4+ T cells sorted from blood. The receptors come from a human donor in good health. The CDR3 runs from the conserved cysteine through the conserved F or W. A D gene is named only where the DNA matches it firmly. Expanded clones get a size class; other rows say once, few or many, or leave the size out.

v_gene	abundance	j_gene	d_gene	CDR3nt	CDR3aa
TRBV27	-	TRBJ2-7	-	TGTGCCAGCAGTCTAAACCCAGGGGTTCCGGGCTACGAGCAGTACTTC	CASSLNPGVPGYEQYF
TRBV4-2	-	TRBJ2-2	-	TGTGCCAGCAGCCAAGAACGAGCGGTGGCCGGGGAGCTGTTTTTT	CASSQERAVAGELFF
TRBV29-1	-	TRBJ2-1	TRBD1	TGCAGCGTGCCGGGACCCACAGGGGCAGAAAAGCAGTTCTTC	CSVPGPTGAEKQFF
TRBV27	-	TRBJ1-3	TRBD1	TGTGCCAGCAGTTTAATCAGGCCCGGACAGGGCTCTGGAAACACCATATATTTT	CASSLIRPGQGSGNTIYF
TRBV7-2	-	TRBJ2-2	TRBD1	TGTGCCAGCAGCCCAGACAGGGCGAACACCGGGGAGCTGTTTTTT	CASSPDRANTGELFF
TRBV5-1	few	TRBJ2-3	-	TGCGCCAGCAGCTTGGCGGGAGCAGATACGCAGTATTTT	CASSLAGADTQYF
TRBV2	-	TRBJ2-1	TRBD2	TGTGCCAGCAGCGACCGCGCTAGCGGGAATCACTACAATGAGCAGTTCTTC	CASSDRASGNHYNEQFF
TRBV25-1	-	TRBJ2-2	-	TGTGCCAGCAGTGAAGTCGGGGGCACCGGGGAGCTGTTTTTT	CASSEVGGTGELFF
TRBV28	-	TRBJ2-1	TRBD2	TGTGCCAGCAGTGGGGGGACTAGCGGGACCTACAATGAGCAGTTCTTC	CASSGGTSGTYNEQFF
TRBV30	-	TRBJ2-2	-	TGTGCCTGGAGTCCGGGACCGAACACCGGGGAGCTGTTTTTT	CAWSPGPNTGELFF
TRBV18	-	TRBJ1-5	TRBD1	TGTGCCAGCTCACCGGACAGGGATCAGCCCCAGCATTTT	CASSPDRDQPQHF
TRBV30	-	TRBJ1-1	-	TGTGCCTGGGCCCGTAAGACCGCGAGGGGGGCTTTCTTT	CAWARKTARGAFF
TRBV30	-	TRBJ2-3	-	TGTGCCTGGAGTGCTCAGGGATGGATGACAGATACGCAGTATTTT	CAWSAQGWMTDTQYF
TRBV11-2	once	TRBJ1-1	-	TGTGCCAGCAGCTTTATTAGGTTTACTGAAGCTTTCTTT	CASSFIRFTEAFF
TRBV27	once	TRBJ2-4	-	TGTGCCAGCAGTTTAGGGGGAGCCGGGAACATTCAGTACTTC	CASSLGGAGNIQYF
TRBV6-6	-	TRBJ1-1	TRBD1	TGTGCCAGCAGTTACTCCGGGACAGCCTCGAACACTGAAGCTTTCTTT	CASSYSGTASNTEAFF
TRBV9	-	TRBJ2-3	TRBD2	TGTGCCAGCAGCAGAGGGCGGGGGGGAAGCACAGATACGCAGTATTTT	CASSRGRGGSTDTQYF
TRBV7-9	-	TRBJ2-7	-	TGTGCCAGCAGCTTACCAGGGCGGGAGACAGGCTTTCACTACGAGCAGTACTTC	CASSLPGRETGFHYEQYF
TRBV18	-	TRBJ1-1	-	TGTGCCAGCTCACTTTCTCGGACGGTAAACACTGAAGCTTTCTTT	CASSLSRTVNTEAFF
TRBV5-1	-	TRBJ2-5	-	TGCGCCAGCAGCTCCGGACAGTCAAGGGAGTACTTC	CASSSGQSREYF
TRBV7-8	few	TRBJ2-1	-	TGTGCCAGCAGCGCCCCAGGGGGGAACACACTCAATGAGCAGTTCTTC	CASSAPGGNTLNEQFF
TRBV4-2	few	TRBJ1-5	-	TGTGCCAGCAGCCAAGAGTCGGGCCACGGGCAGCCCCAGCATTTT	CASSQESGHGQPQHF
TRBV20-1	-	TRBJ2-5	-	TGCAGTGCTTGGACAAGGCGTACCCAGTACTTC	CSAWTRRTQYF
TRBV27	once	TRBJ2-1	-	TGTGCCAGCAGTTTCCTCCCTAGGGCCTTTGAGCAGTTCTTC	CASSFLPRAFEQFF
TRBV11-2	-	TRBJ2-1	TRBD2	TGTGCCAGCAGCTTAGCCCCTAGCGGAACTTACAATGAGCAGTTCTTC	CASSLAPSGTYNEQFF